Reported below is one T cell receptor beta chain. Its antigen remains unknown. A second PCR of roughly 7 to 11 cycles used a sample-barcoded 5' primer and a J-beta primer mix. TCRdb used MiXCR to reprocess the 5' RACE reads, holding one entry per CDR3 protein. The sample shows 580,000 or so distinct CDR3 sequences, around 48% of them seen only once. This sample was taken from a study of blood T cells in healthy people across ages. On the study more broadly: Capture by template switching was about one barcoded beta molecule per two T cells.

General study findings and limits: Not knowing donor CMV status may have confounded expanded clonotype changes.

The sequence was collected from a man older than 75 in good health. The sequenced sample consisted of blood.

The CDR3 bases are TGCGCCAGCAGCCAGCTCGGGACAGGGGGTATTAATGAGCAGTTCTTC. This gives the protein CASSQLGTGGINEQFF. The genes are TRBV4-1 and TRBJ2-1; 11 bases align to TRBD1. Germline V gene lookup returns CDR1 MGHRA and CDR2 YSYEKL. J gave up 7 bases and V 3 bases, and 8 bases lay outside the gene matches. The CDR3 consists of 16 residues.